This note documents a single T cell receptor (beta chain) sequence. The antigen remains unidentified. These data belong to a study of CD8+ T cells in alopecia areata. Turning to the study itself: Percent of scalp involved defined treated patients' severity scores.

The treatment here: oral pan-JAK inhibitor, 5-10 mg twice daily. Germline V CDR1 and CDR2: SGHRS, YFSETQ. The CDR3 contains 13 residues. V was clipped by 10 bases and J by 2 bases, with 14 bases between them. Study-level findings and limits: The study found tofacitinib significantly decreased scalp clonality and expanded CD8+ clones among the top 100.

Investigators isolated RNA and reverse transcribed it into cDNA to act as the sequencing template. Produced via immunoSEQ multiplex PCR; TCRdb's table is partial and in-frame only. This table has 150,000 to 200,000 clones, 58% appearing once. This rearrangement joins TRBV5-1 to TRBJ2-3; no firm D call. The sequences come from CD4+ T cells sorted from blood, collected at week 24, from a patient treated with tofacitinib. This clonotype was sampled from a human donor with alopecia areata. In nucleotides, the CDR3 is TGCGCCGGATCCGCTGAGCCCACAGATACGCAGTATTTT. Its protein product is CAGSAEPTDTQYF.